In terms of frequency, the clone carrying this T cell receptor beta chain is medium-sized. Its antigen is not known. These data come from a study of CXCR3-negative and CXCR3-positive naive CD8 T cells. The overall study: The study obtained around 130 million TRB reads, about 1.5 +/- 0.3 million per library. Study-level results: Most assays used freshly isolated PBMCs, as cryopreservation partially reduced CXCR3. The study found more hydrophobic TRB CDR3s in CXCR3-positive naive cells than in CXCR3-negative naive cells. Memory cells showed distinct TRBV-TRBJ patterns, while the two naive subsets matched.

In preparing the TRB cDNA libraries, 5' RACE with UMI labels was used. TCRdb re-analyzed the 5' RACE reads; it lists each CDR3 protein once, without DNA. The sample table includes approximately 6,200 distinct CDR3 sequences. The CDR3 has 17 residues. CDR1 and CDR2 (germline): SQVTM, ANQGSEA. This chain connects TRBV29-1 to TRBJ2-7; TCRdb names TRBD1, which stays unverified in the absence of DNA. Sequenced: naive CXCR3+ CD8+ T cells from blood. As to subset: CD45RO-CCR7+CD27+CD95- naive CD8+ T cells expressing CXCR3 (TNR3+). The source is a human donor in good health. Some clones in this sample may be carry-over from other donors' samples. The CDR3 loop reads CSVEGSLQGPGSYEQYF.